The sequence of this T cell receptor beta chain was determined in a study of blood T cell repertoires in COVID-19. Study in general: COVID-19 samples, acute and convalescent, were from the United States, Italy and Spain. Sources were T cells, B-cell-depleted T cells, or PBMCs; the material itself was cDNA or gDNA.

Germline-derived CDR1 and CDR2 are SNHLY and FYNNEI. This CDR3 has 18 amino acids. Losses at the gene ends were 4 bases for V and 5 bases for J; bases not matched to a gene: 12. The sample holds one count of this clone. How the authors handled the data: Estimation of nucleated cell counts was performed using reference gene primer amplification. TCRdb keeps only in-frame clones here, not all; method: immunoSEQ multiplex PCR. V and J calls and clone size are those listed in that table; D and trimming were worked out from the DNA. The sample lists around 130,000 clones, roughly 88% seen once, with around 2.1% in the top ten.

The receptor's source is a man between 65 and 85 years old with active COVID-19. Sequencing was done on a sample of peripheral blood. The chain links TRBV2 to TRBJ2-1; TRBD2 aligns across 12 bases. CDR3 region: CASSGPRGLAGLNNEQFF. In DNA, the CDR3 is TGTGCCAGCAGTGGCCCCAGAGGACTAGCGGGGCTAAACAATGAGCAGTTCTTC.